Below, one TCR beta chain is given with its context. This sample was taken from a study of blood T cell repertoires in COVID-19. Across the study: Specimens from acute and convalescent COVID-19 originated in the United States, Italy and Spain. Sample material is recorded as cDNA or gDNA derived from T cells, B-cell-depleted T cells, or PBMCs.

This CDR3 is built from 15 residues. How the authors handled the data: For nucleated cells, counts were estimated from reference gene primer amplification. Profiled with immunoSEQ multiplex PCR; TCRdb holds only in-frame clones, not every one. V and J calls and clone size come straight from that table; D and trimming were deduced from the DNA. The table includes about 240,000 clones, approximately 86% detected once. The sample comprised peripheral blood. The V and J genes are TRBV21-1 and TRBJ2-2; whether TRBD2, the table's D call, matches the DNA was not checked. TRBV21-1 is designated a pseudogene. The source of this sequence is a woman aged 55 to 70 with active or convalescent COVID-19. CDR3 amino acids: CASFRGGQNTGELFF. The CDR3 nucleotides are TGTGCCAGCTTCCGCGGGGGCCAGAACACCGGGGAGCTGTTTTTT.